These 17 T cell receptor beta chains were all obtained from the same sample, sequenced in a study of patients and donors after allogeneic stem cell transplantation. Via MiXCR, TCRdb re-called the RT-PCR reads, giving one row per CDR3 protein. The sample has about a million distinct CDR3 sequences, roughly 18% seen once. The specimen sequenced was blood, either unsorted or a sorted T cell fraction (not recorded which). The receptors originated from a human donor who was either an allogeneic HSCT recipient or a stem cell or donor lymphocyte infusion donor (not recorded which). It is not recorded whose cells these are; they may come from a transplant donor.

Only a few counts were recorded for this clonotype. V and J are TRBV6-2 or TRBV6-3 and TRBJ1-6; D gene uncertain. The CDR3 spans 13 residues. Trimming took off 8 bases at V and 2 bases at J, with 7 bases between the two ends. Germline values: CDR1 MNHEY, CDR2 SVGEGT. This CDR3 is CASLRTYNSPLHF. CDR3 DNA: TGTGCCAGCCTTCGGACCTATAATTCACCCCTCCACTTT.

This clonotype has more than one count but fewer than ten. The CDR3 protein is CASSYRDVADIRTGELFF. In DNA, the CDR3 is TGTGCCAGCAGTTACCGTGACGTGGCGGATATTAGGACCGGGGAGCTGTTTTTT. The gene calls are TRBV6-2 or TRBV6-3 and TRBJ2-2; D is ambiguous. There are 18 residues in the CDR3. V was trimmed by 2 bases and J by 5 bases, leaving 21 bases between them. Per the germline V gene, CDR1 is MNHEY and CDR2 is SVGEGT.

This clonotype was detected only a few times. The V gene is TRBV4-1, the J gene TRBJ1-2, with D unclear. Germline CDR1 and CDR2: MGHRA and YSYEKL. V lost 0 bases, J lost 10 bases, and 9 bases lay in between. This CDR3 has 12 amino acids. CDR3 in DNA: TGCGCCAGCAGCCAAGATCTCCAGCTCTACACCTTC. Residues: CASSQDLQLYTF.

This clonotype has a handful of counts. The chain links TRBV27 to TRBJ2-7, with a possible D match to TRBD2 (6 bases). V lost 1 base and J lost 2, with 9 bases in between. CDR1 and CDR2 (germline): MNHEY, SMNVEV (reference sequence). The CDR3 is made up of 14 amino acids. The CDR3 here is CASSLWGETYEQYF. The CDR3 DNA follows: TGTGCCAGCAGTTTATGGGGGGAAACCTACGAGCAGTACTTC.

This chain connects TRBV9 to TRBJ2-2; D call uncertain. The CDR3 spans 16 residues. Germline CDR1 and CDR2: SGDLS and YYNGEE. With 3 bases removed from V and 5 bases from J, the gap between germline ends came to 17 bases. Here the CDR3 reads CASSAQVAVRTGELFF. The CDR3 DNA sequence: TGTGCCAGCAGCGCTCAGGTAGCTGTCAGGACCGGGGAGCTGTTTTTT.

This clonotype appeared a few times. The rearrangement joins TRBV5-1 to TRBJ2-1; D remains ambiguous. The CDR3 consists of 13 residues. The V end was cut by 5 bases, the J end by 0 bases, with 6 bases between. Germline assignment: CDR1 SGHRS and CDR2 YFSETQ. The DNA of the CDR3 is TGCGCCAGCAGACTATACTCCTACAATGAGCAGTTCTTC. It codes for CASRLYSYNEQFF.

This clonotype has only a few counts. The CDR3: CATSQAGDETQYF. CDR3 coding DNA: TGTGCCACCAGTCAAGCGGGCGACGAGACCCAGTACTTC. The chain employs TRBV24-1 and TRBJ2-5; TRBD2 is a possible D gene (6 bases). The CDR3 has 13 amino acids. V gave up 6 bases and J gave up 5 bases, with 12 bases separating them. CDR1 and CDR2 (germline): KGHDR, SFDVKD.

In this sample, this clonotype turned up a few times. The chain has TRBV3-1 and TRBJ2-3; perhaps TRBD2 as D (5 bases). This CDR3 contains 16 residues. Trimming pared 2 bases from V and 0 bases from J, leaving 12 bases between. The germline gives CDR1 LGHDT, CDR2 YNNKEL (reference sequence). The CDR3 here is CASSQNQDFSTDTQYF. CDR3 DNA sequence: TGTGCCAGCAGCCAAAACCAGGACTTCAGCACAGATACGCAGTATTTT.

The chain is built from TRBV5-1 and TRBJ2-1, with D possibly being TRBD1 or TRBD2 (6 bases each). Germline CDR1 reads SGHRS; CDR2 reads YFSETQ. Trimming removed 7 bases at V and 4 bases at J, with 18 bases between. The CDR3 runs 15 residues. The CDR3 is CASELGGPLYNEQFF. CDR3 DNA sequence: TGCGCCAGCGAGTTAGGGGGGCCCCTTTACAATGAGCAGTTCTTC. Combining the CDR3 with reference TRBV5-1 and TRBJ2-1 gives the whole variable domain KAGVTQTPRYLIKTRGQQVTLSCSPISGHRSVSWYQQTPGQGLQFLFEYFSETQRNKGNFPGRFSGRQFSNSRSEMNVSTLELGDSALYLCASELGGPLYNEQFFGPGTRLTVL.

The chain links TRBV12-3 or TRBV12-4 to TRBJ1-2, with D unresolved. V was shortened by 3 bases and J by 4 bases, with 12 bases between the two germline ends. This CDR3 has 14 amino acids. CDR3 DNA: TGTGCCAGCAGTTTTGGCAGTCGCTTCTATGGCTACACCTTC. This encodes CASSFGSRFYGYTF.

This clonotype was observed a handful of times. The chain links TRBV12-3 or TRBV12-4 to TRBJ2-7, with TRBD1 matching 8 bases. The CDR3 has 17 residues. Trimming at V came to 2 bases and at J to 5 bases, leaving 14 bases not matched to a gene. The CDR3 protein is CASSLWFIQGALNEQYF. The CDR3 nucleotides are TGTGCCAGCAGTTTATGGTTTATTCAGGGGGCTCTGAACGAGCAGTACTTC.

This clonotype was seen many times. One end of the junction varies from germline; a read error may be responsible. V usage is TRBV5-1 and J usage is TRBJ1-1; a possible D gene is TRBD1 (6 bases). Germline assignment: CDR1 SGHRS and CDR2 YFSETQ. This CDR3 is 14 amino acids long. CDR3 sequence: CASSPGQPNTEAFF. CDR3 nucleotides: TGTGCCAGCAGTCCGGGACAACCGAACACTGAAGCTTTCTTT.

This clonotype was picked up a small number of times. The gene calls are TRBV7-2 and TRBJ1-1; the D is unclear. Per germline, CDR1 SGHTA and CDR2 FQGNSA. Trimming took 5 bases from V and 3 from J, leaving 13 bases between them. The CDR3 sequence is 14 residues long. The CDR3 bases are TGTGCCAGCAGCCCCACCGGGAGAGACACTGAAGCTTTCTTT. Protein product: CASSPTGRDTEAFF.

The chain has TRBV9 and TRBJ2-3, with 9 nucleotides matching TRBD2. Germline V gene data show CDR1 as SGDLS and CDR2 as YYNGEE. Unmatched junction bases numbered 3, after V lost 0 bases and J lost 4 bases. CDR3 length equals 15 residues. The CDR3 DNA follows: TGTGCCAGCAGCGTAGGCGGGGGGGACTCAGATACGCAGTATTTT. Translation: CASSVGGGDSDTQYF.

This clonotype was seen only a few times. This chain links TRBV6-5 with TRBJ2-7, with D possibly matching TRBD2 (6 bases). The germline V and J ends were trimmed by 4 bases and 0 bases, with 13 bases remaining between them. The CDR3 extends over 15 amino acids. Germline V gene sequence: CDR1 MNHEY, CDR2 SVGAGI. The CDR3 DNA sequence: TGTGCCAGCAGTTCCGGGACCGGGAGCTCCTACGAGCAGTACTTC. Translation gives CASSSGTGSSYEQYF.

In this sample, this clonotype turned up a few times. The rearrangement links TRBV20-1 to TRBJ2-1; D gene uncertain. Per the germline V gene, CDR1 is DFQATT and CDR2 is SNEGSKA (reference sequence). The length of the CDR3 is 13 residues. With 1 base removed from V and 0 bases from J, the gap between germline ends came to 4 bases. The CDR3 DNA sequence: TGCAGTGCTAGAGGGTACTCCTACAATGAGCAGTTCTTC. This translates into CSARGYSYNEQFF.

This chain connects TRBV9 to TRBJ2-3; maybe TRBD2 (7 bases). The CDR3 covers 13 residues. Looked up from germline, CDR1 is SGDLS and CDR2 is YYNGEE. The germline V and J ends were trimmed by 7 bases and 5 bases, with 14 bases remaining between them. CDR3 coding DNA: TGTGCCAGCGGGAGGGGGTCGGGAGATACGCAGTATTTT. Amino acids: CASGRGSGDTQYF.